A selection of T cell receptor beta chains follows, all from one sample in a study of blood T cell repertoires in COVID-19. Profiling relied on immunoSEQ multiplex PCR, and the TCRdb table lists in-frame clones only, not all of them. The sample shows roughly 70,000 clones, about 80% of them seen only once. The material sequenced was peripheral blood. Receptors originate from a man aged 65-85 years who had recovered from COVID-19. Each CDR3 is given with its conserved first and last residue. D genes are given only for firm matches. Clone size is stated in some rows and not others, as once, few, many or a class when expanded.

v_call,d_call,j_call,clone_size,cdr3_nt,cdr3_aa
TRBV4-3,TRBD1,TRBJ2-3,NA,TGCGCCAGCAGCCAATCGACAGGGGGCTTCACAGATACGCAGTATTTT,CASSQSTGGFTDTQYF
TRBV7-2,NA,TRBJ2-1,NA,TGTGCCAGCAGCCTGGCGGGACGGTACAATGAGCAGTTCTTC,CASSLAGRYNEQFF
TRBV23-1,NA,TRBJ1-3,NA,TGCGCCAGCAGAAAGGGGTCTGGAAACACCATATATTTT,CASRKGSGNTIYF
TRBV11-3,NA,TRBJ1-6,many,TGTGCCAGCAGCCATCCTGGCCCGGGGGGCCGCGGAAATTCACCCCTCCACTTT,CASSHPGPGGRGNSPLHF
TRBV12-5,TRBD1,TRBJ1-5,NA,TGTGCTAGTGGTGCGGGACAGGGCTTAAATCAGCCCCAGCATTTT,CASGAGQGLNQPQHF
TRBV13,NA,TRBJ1-2,NA,TGTGCCAGCAGCTTAGCCTTACAGGGTGGCTATGGCTACACCTTC,CASSLALQGGYGYTF
TRBV6-5,TRBD1,TRBJ2-5,NA,TGTGCCAGCAGAGACAGGGGTGAGACCCAGTACTTC,CASRDRGETQYF
TRBV7-2,TRBD1,TRBJ1-1,NA,TGTGCCAGCAGCCCAGGGGGCGCGTTCACTGAAGCTTTCTTT,CASSPGGAFTEAFF
TRBV7-8,TRBD2,TRBJ2-7,NA,TGTGCCAGCAGCTTGGGGACTAGCGGGAGTGGAGCCTACGAGCAGTACTTC,CASSLGTSGSGAYEQYF
TRBV28,NA,TRBJ2-5,NA,TGTGCCAGCAGCCCGACTAGGGGAGGAGAGACCCAGTACTTC,CASSPTRGGETQYF
TRBV7-9,TRBD1,TRBJ2-1,NA,TGTGCCAGCAGCTACATCACAGGGGGAGAGCAGTTCTTC,CASSYITGGEQFF
TRBV2,TRBD1,TRBJ2-7,NA,TGTGCCAGCAGAAGAGAACAGGGGGATTACGAGCAGTACTTC,CASRREQGDYEQYF
TRBV4-3,TRBD2,TRBJ2-2,NA,TGCGCCAGCAGCGGGGGACTAGCGGGGGGAGCCACCGGGGAGCTGTTTTTT,CASSGGLAGGATGELFF
TRBV29-1,TRBD1,TRBJ2-7,few,TGCAGTCCGATTCCGGGACAGGGGACCTACGAGCAGTACTTC,CSPIPGQGTYEQYF
TRBV9,NA,TRBJ1-1,NA,TGTGCCAGCAGCGTCGCGGTCGGCACTGAAGCTTTCTTT,CASSVAVGTEAFF
TRBV28,NA,TRBJ1-6,NA,TGTGCCAGCAGTTTAAGGGGGTCAGGCATCCGATCACCCCTCCACTTT,CASSLRGSGIRSPLHF
TRBV6-5,NA,TRBJ1-1,NA,TGTGCCAGCAGAGATACAGGAGGGGCGGACACTGAAGCTTTCTTT,CASRDTGGADTEAFF
TRBV7-8,NA,TRBJ2-7,NA,TGTGCCAGCAGCTTAGCTGAGAACGAAATCTACGAGCAGTACTTC,CASSLAENEIYEQYF
TRBV19,TRBD1,TRBJ2-2,NA,TGTGCCAGTAGTCAGGGTCGACAGACAGGGGCCAACACCGGGGAGCTGTTTTTT,CASSQGRQTGANTGELFF
TRBV3-1/TRBV3-2,NA,TRBJ2-5,NA,TGTGCCAGCAGCCCCGGGACTGAGAGGTCTGAGACCCAGTACTTC,CASSPGTERSETQYF
TRBV28,TRBD1,TRBJ2-5,NA,TGTGCCAGCAGTTTAAGACAGACAGGGGGTCGGGAGACCCAGTACTTC,CASSLRQTGGRETQYF
TRBV30,NA,TRBJ1-2,NA,TGTGCCTGGAGTGGGGGCTCCGGTGGCTACACCTTC,CAWSGGSGGYTF